This entry lists 30 T cell receptor beta chains sequenced from one sample in a study of pediatric ulcerative colitis. Assay: immunoSEQ multiplex PCR; the TCRdb copy retains only in-frame clones and omits some. The repertoire holds 50,000 to 65,000 clones, with about 90% as singletons. The sequencing input was blood. These receptors were collected from a boy under 18 with severe ulcerative colitis.

The chain combines TRBV9 with TRBJ2-3; 10 bases line up with TRBD2. The CDR3 is made up of 16 amino acids. Germline V gene sequence: CDR1 SGDLS, CDR2 YYNGEE. The V segment lost 4 bases and the J segment 1 base; nucleotides outside the gene matches: 6. CDR3 DNA sequence: TGTGCCAGCAGCCCTATAGCGGGAGGAGGCACAGATACGCAGTATTTT. The encoded protein is CASSPIAGGGTDTQYF.

The chain has TRBV5-6 and TRBJ1-2; 7 nucleotides line up with TRBD1. Germline V gene data show CDR1 as SGHDT and CDR2 as YYEEEE. The length of the CDR3 is 15 residues. With V trimmed by 1 base and J by 2 bases, 5 bases remained unmatched. The CDR3 DNA reads as TGTGCCAGCAGCTTGCCGTTGGACAGGAACTATGGCTACACCTTC. It translates to CASSLPLDRNYGYTF. The whole variable domain, remainder taken from reference TRBV5-6 and TRBJ1-2, is DAGVTQSPTHLIKTRGQQVTLRCSPKSGHDTVSWYQQALGQGPQFIFQYYEEEERQRGNFPDRFSGHQFPNYSSELNVNALLLGDSALYLCASSLPLDRNYGYTFGSGTRLTVV.

This sequence joins TRBV7-3 and TRBJ2-3, with unresolved D. V lost 0 bases, J lost 4 bases, and 5 bases lay in between. Germline lookup yields CDR1 SGHTA and CDR2 FQGTGA. The CDR3 totals 13 residues. In DNA form, the CDR3 reads TGTGCCAGCAGCTTAACTTATCCAGATACGCAGTATTTT. It encodes CASSLTYPDTQYF.

The chain couples TRBV10-3 to TRBJ2-5; 8 bases line up with TRBD1. V lost 5 bases and J lost 3; bases outside the gene matches: 5. This CDR3 has 14 residues. Germline V gene data show CDR1 as ENHRY and CDR2 as SYGVKD. Written as DNA, the CDR3 is TGTGCCATCAGTCCCGGGACAGGCAAAGAGACCCAGTACTTC. Its protein is CAISPGTGKETQYF.

The V gene is TRBV30, the J gene TRBJ1-1; no reliable D call. V was pared by 7 bases and J by 5 bases, with 17 bases between. The CDR3 covers 13 residues. Germline lookup yields CDR1 GTSNPN and CDR2 SVGIG (reference sequence). CDR3 DNA sequence: TGTGCCTCCAATCGGGGTAAGGAAACTGAAGCTTTCTTT. Translating gives CASNRGKETEAFF.

The chain recombines TRBV5-8 with TRBJ2-5; TRBD2 matches 7 bases. Germline CDR1 is SGHTS and CDR2 is YDEGEE. The CDR3 totals 15 residues. The V and J ends lost 4 bases and 0 bases, in that order; junction bases with no gene match: 6. The CDR3: CASSPFAGDQETQYF. CDR3 nucleotide sequence: TGTGCCAGCAGCCCCTTCGCGGGGGACCAAGAGACCCAGTACTTC.

The chain carries TRBV7-9 and TRBJ2-7; 15 nucleotides line up with TRBD2. The CDR3 is made up of 16 amino acids. The germline V gene encodes CDR1 SEHNR and CDR2 FQNEAQ (reference sequence). V shed 5 bases, J shed 1 base, and the junction held 3 bases outside the gene matches. This CDR3 is CASSPGTSGRSYEQYF. The CDR3, as DNA: TGTGCCAGCAGCCCAGGGACTAGCGGGAGGTCCTACGAGCAGTACTTC.

The rearrangement uses TRBV10-3 and TRBJ2-2; D is perhaps TRBD2 (6 bases). This CDR3 spans 15 amino acids. Germline V gives CDR1 ENHRY, CDR2 SYGVKD. Trimming cost V 2 bases and J 2 bases, with 9 bases left between them. The CDR3 is CAISEREVNTGELFF. Here the CDR3 DNA reads TGTGCCATCAGTGAGAGGGAGGTTAACACCGGGGAGCTGTTTTTT.

V is TRBV6-1 and J is TRBJ2-3; D ambiguous. The CDR3 is 15 amino acids. V lost 5 bases, J lost 0 bases, and 12 bases lay in between. The V gene's germline CDR1 is MNHNS and CDR2 SASEGT. CDR3 amino acids: CASSWAAPSTDTQYF. The CDR3 DNA follows: TGTGCCAGCAGTTGGGCCGCACCCAGCACAGATACGCAGTATTTT.

The sample holds a few counts of this clone. The chain is built from TRBV5-1 and TRBJ2-7; D ambiguous. Between the trimmed V and J ends, which lost 4 bases and 2 bases, there was a span of 4 bases. The CDR3 is 11 residues long. The germline CDR1 and CDR2 sequences are SGHRS and YFSETQ. The CDR3 reads CASSGTYEQYF. The CDR3 nucleotides are TGCGCCAGCAGCGGGACCTACGAGCAGTACTTC.

The chain is built from TRBV19 and TRBJ2-6; D unclear. This CDR3 is 18 amino acids long. Germline CDR1 reads LNHDA; CDR2 reads SQIVND (reference sequence). Between the trimmed V and J ends, which lost 7 bases and 0 bases, there was a span of 19 bases. The CDR3, as DNA: TGTGCCAGTATCCAAAAGGCGTTCTTTAGCTCTGGGGCCAACGTCCTGACTTTC. This encodes CASIQKAFFSSGANVLTF.

The V gene is TRBV15, the J gene TRBJ1-2; the D gene is possibly TRBD1 (6 bases). The germline V and J ends were trimmed by 1 base and 5 bases, with 29 bases remaining between them. CDR1 and CDR2 from the germline V gene are LNHNV and YYDKDF (reference sequence). The CDR3 is 20 amino acids. The CDR3 here is CATSRAIALNRDTDPYGYTF. The CDR3, as DNA: TGTGCCACCAGCAGAGCCATTGCCTTAAACCGGGACACCGACCCTTATGGCTACACCTTC.

The V call is TRBV6-1, the J call TRBJ1-1; D is possibly TRBD1 (6 bases). CDR1 is MNHNS and CDR2 is SASEGT in the germline V gene. V lost 6 bases and J 5 bases, leaving 10 bases between the germline ends. The CDR3 consists of 12 residues. Here the CDR3 reads CASRRGGTEAFF. The CDR3 bases are TGTGCCAGCAGGAGAGGGGGTACTGAAGCTTTCTTT.

This rearrangement joins TRBV27 to TRBJ2-7; tentatively, D is TRBD2 (6 bases). Trimming stripped 5 bases from V and 7 bases from J, with 21 bases between. This CDR3 region has 15 residues. Looked up from germline, CDR1 is MNHEY and CDR2 is SMNVEV (reference sequence). The CDR3 sequence is CASSTQTPGAGEQYF. CDR3 nucleotides: TGTGCCAGCAGTACACAGACTCCCGGGGCGGGAGAGCAGTACTTC.

CDR3: CASSLEGLGNIQYF. The CDR3 nucleotides are TGTGCCAGCAGCTTGGAAGGGTTGGGAAACATTCAGTACTTC. V and J are TRBV5-6 and TRBJ2-4, with D uncertain. Trimming took off 0 bases at V and 6 bases at J, with 10 bases between the two ends. This CDR3 contains 14 residues. Per germline, CDR1 SGHDT and CDR2 YYEEEE.

The J gene is TRBJ2-5, the V gene TRBV30; 8 bases match TRBD2. V lost 0 bases and J lost 4; bases outside the gene matches: 13. This CDR3 contains 17 residues. The germline CDR1 and CDR2 sequences are GTSNPN and SVGIG (reference sequence). CDR3 protein: CAWSVLVPREGRETQYF. The CDR3 DNA reads as TGTGCCTGGAGTGTTCTCGTTCCTCGGGAGGGTCGAGAGACCCAGTACTTC.

Written as DNA, the CDR3 is TGTGCCAGCAGTCGAACTGATCGCACCGGGGAGCTGTTTTTT. This sequence encodes CASSRTDRTGELFF. This sequence joins TRBV13 and TRBJ2-2; D gene unclear. This CDR3 is 14 amino acids long. From germline, CDR1 is PRHDT and CDR2 FYEKMQ (reference sequence). V lost 6 bases and J lost 4, with 12 bases in between.

V gene TRBV4-2 combines with J gene TRBJ2-7; 10 bases align to TRBD2. The germline gives CDR1 LGHNA, CDR2 YNFKEQ. This CDR3 contains 16 residues. J lost 4 bases, V lost 0 bases, and 6 bases had no gene match. The CDR3 sequence: CASSQDILAGEYEQYF. The CDR3 nucleotides are TGTGCCAGCAGCCAAGATATTCTAGCGGGAGAATACGAGCAGTACTTC.

The J gene is TRBJ1-3, the V gene TRBV27; perhaps TRBD1 as D (6 bases). CDR3 length equals 15 residues. Trimming removed 0 bases from V and 0 bases from J, with 6 bases in between. CDR1 and CDR2 (germline): MNHEY, SMNVEV (reference sequence). The CDR3 nucleotides read TGTGCCAGCAGTTTATCGACAGGCTCTGGAAACACCATATATTTT. It specifies CASSLSTGSGNTIYF.

CDR3 nucleotide sequence: TGTGCCAGCAGTGAATCGGGCTACGAGCAGTACTTC. Its protein product is CASSESGYEQYF. The gene calls are TRBV25-1 and TRBJ2-7; D is ambiguous. Looked up from germline, CDR1 is MGHDK and CDR2 is SYGVNS. V was clipped by 1 base and J by 3 bases, with 4 bases between them. CDR3 length: 12 residues.

The chain couples TRBV2 to TRBJ1-4; 7 positions agree with TRBD1. The CDR3 contains 16 residues. Germline V CDR1 and CDR2: SNHLY, FYNNEI. The ends lost 3 bases at V and 5 bases at J; junction bases unmatched: 9. CDR3 amino acids: CASSDPSGTVNEKLFF. The CDR3 region has the DNA TGTGCCAGCAGTGACCCCTCCGGGACAGTAAATGAAAAACTGTTTTTT. The whole variable domain, remainder taken from reference TRBV2 and TRBJ1-4, is EPEVTQTPSHQVTQMGQEVILRCVPISNHLYFYWYRQILGQKVEFLVSFYNNEISEKSEIFDDQFSVERPDGSNFTLKIRSTKLEDSAMYFCASSDPSGTVNEKLFFGSGTQLSVL.

V usage is TRBV29-1 and J usage is TRBJ1-1, with 8 bases lining up with TRBD1. The ends lost 4 bases at V and 1 base at J; junction bases unmatched: 5. CDR3 length: 14 amino acids. In germline, CDR1 is SQVTM, CDR2 ANQGSEA. CDR3 residues: CSVASGQGNTEAFF. The CDR3 bases are TGCAGCGTTGCATCAGGACAGGGGAACACTGAAGCTTTCTTT.

In its sample, this clone was seen a few times. The rearrangement links TRBV10-3 to TRBJ1-5; no reliable D call. Trimming pared 1 base from V and 0 bases from J, leaving 7 bases between. The CDR3 is 15 residues long. CDR1 is ENHRY, CDR2 SYGVKD, per germline. The CDR3 protein is CAISEFSASNQPQHF. The CDR3 DNA reads as TGTGCCATCAGTGAGTTCTCAGCTAGCAATCAGCCCCAGCATTTT.

The genes are TRBV7-9 and TRBJ2-3; no clear D. CDR1 and CDR2 from the germline V gene are SEHNR and FQNEAQ (reference sequence). The germline V and J ends were trimmed by 5 bases and 2 bases, with 5 bases remaining between them. This CDR3 is 12 amino acids long. CDR3 DNA: TGTGCCAGCAGCCCTAACACAGATACGCAGTATTTT. Protein: CASSPNTDTQYF.

J is TRBJ2-2 and V is TRBV4-1; 7 bases map to TRBD1. The germline V gene has CDR1 MGHRA and CDR2 YSYEKL. The V gene end was trimmed by 1 base and the J gene end by 4 bases; junction bases not matched to a gene: 6. This CDR3 has 16 residues. CDR3 region: CASSQGMGQLTGELFF. The CDR3 region has the DNA TGCGCCAGCAGCCAAGGGATGGGACAGCTCACCGGGGAGCTGTTTTTT.

This rearrangement joins TRBV14 to TRBJ2-3; 10 bases are a match to TRBD1. CDR1 and CDR2 from the germline V gene are SGHDN and FVKESK. V was clipped by 4 bases and J by 4 bases; unmatched bases: 11. The CDR3 is 17 amino acids. CDR3 amino acids: CASSLRQGARSADTQYF. The CDR3 coding sequence is TGTGCCAGCAGCCTCCGACAGGGGGCGCGGTCAGCAGATACGCAGTATTTT. Together with reference TRBV14 and TRBJ2-3, the CDR3 gives the full variable domain: EAGVTQFPSHSVIEKGQTVTLRCDPISGHDNLYWYRRVMGKEIKFLLHFVKESKQDESGMPNNRFLAERTGGTYSTLKVQPAELEDSGVYFCASSLRQGARSADTQYFGPGTRLTVL.

The chain recombines TRBV7-9 with TRBJ1-5; D remains unclear. The germline V gene encodes CDR1 SEHNR and CDR2 FQNEAQ (reference sequence). The CDR3 contains 12 residues. Between the trimmed V and J ends, which lost 0 bases and 4 bases, there was a span of 1 base. In nucleotides, the CDR3 is TGTGCCAGCAGCTTAGCAAATCAGCCCCAGCATTTT. Its translation is CASSLANQPQHF.

This clone was seen more than once but under ten times. V usage is TRBV14 and J usage is TRBJ1-1; tentative D call: TRBD1 (6 bases). V was cut by 4 bases and J by 5 bases, with 14 bases left in between. The CDR3 consists of 14 residues. Germline V gene data show CDR1 as SGHDN and CDR2 as FVKESK. The CDR3 is CASSPYRVDTEAFF. The CDR3 coding sequence is TGTGCCAGCAGCCCCTACAGGGTTGATACTGAAGCTTTCTTT.

This clone appeared a few times. The rearrangement joins TRBV2 to TRBJ1-2, with D perhaps matching TRBD1 (5 bases). V was cut by 3 bases and J by 3 bases, with 8 bases left in between. CDR3 length equals 13 residues. Per germline, CDR1 SNHLY and CDR2 FYNNEI. CDR3 DNA sequence: TGTGCCAGCAGTGATGACAGATACTATGGCTACACCTTC. Amino acids: CASSDDRYYGYTF.

V is TRBV6-1 and J is TRBJ1-5, with 7 bases matching TRBD1. V shed 6 bases and J 1 base; nucleotides not matched to a gene: 3. Germline V gene sequence: CDR1 MNHNS, CDR2 SASEGT. CDR3 length equals 14 residues. The CDR3 bases are TGTGCCAGCAGCGACAGGGAAAGCAATCAGCCCCAGCATTTT. It is translated as CASSDRESNQPQHF.